A single sample gave rise to the 10 T cell receptor beta chains below, sequenced in a study of response to subunit inactivated influenza vaccine. In TCRdb, the RT-PCR reads were re-called with MiXCR into one record per CDR3 protein. The sample shows 500,000 to 550,000 distinct CDR3 sequences, under 25% of them seen only once. These data were also filed under a second study, of T cells expressing NK-cell markers. That work contributes: TCR beta libraries carry UMIs added by 5'RACE template switching.

Material: CD4+ T cells sorted from PBMCs, obtained about 11 days after vaccination. Every receptor here comes from a man in his fifties who received an inactivated influenza vaccine.

This clonotype showed up just a few times. The J gene is TRBJ2-3, the V gene TRBV5-1, with 11 nucleotides matching TRBD2. J gave up 3 bases and V 3 bases, and 6 bases lay outside the gene matches. The germline gives CDR1 SGHRS, CDR2 YFSETQ. This CDR3 region has 16 residues. The CDR3 reads CASSSISGGGTDTQYF. Here the CDR3 DNA reads TGCGCCAGCAGCTCAATTAGCGGGGGGGGGACAGATACGCAGTATTTT.

This clonotype has more than one count but fewer than ten. The CDR3 reads CASSSQGVHEQYF. The CDR3 region has the DNA TGCGCCAGCAGCTCCCAGGGGGTACACGAGCAGTACTTC. The chain is built from TRBV5-1 and TRBJ2-7; 7 bases map to TRBD1. The CDR3 spans 13 residues. Per the germline V gene, CDR1 is SGHRS and CDR2 is YFSETQ. The junction had 5 bases not matched to a gene; V was cut back by 3 bases and J by 5 bases.

The chain is built from TRBV29-1 and TRBJ1-1; D perhaps matches TRBD1 (5 bases). Per the germline V gene, CDR1 is SQVTM and CDR2 is ANQGSEA. The CDR3 runs 12 residues. The V and J ends lost 6 bases and 3 bases respectively, with 11 bases between them. This chain's CDR3 is CSVGPGYTEAFF. CDR3 nucleotides: TGCAGCGTGGGGCCAGGGTACACTGAAGCTTTCTTT.

The chain is built from TRBV28 and TRBJ1-2; a possible D gene is TRBD1 (5 bases). The germline CDR1 and CDR2 sequences are MDHEN and SYDVKM. The CDR3 has 14 residues. V was shortened by 4 bases and J by 7 bases, with 16 bases between the two germline ends. The CDR3 bases are TGTGCCAGCAGTTATGTCCGGGACGGCTTTGGCTACACCTTC. It codes for CASSYVRDGFGYTF.

The chain carries TRBV10-3 and TRBJ1-1; D gene uncertain. The CDR3 is 14 residues long. Germline V CDR1 and CDR2: ENHRY, SYGVKD. The V and J ends lost 11 bases and 0 bases respectively, with 16 bases between them. DNA of the CDR3: TGTGCCTCACAGCCCACGAACATGAACACTGAAGCTTTCTTT. It is translated as CASQPTNMNTEAFF.

The chain couples TRBV25-1 to TRBJ2-7; D may correspond to TRBD1 or TRBD2 (6 bases each). CDR1 is MGHDK and CDR2 is SYGVNS in the germline V gene. CDR3 length: 15 residues. The V end was cut by 5 bases, the J end by 1 base, with 15 bases between. The CDR3 bases are TGTGCCAGCAGTTCGGGGGCAGAAAGGTCCTACGAGCAGTACTTC. Protein: CASSSGAERSYEQYF.

This clonotype was detected many times. The chain joins TRBV5-1 to TRBJ2-2; D may be TRBD1 (6 bases). V dropped 0 bases and J dropped 3 bases, with 6 bases sitting between them. This CDR3 contains 14 residues. The germline V gene has CDR1 SGHRS and CDR2 YFSETQ. CDR3 region: CASSLDRDTGELFF. CDR3 sequence (DNA): TGCGCCAGCAGCTTGGACAGGGACACCGGGGAGCTGTTTTTT.

The chain links TRBV6-2 or TRBV6-3 to TRBJ2-7; D is possibly TRBD1 (5 bases). CDR1 is MNHEY and CDR2 is SVGEGT in the germline V gene. V was trimmed by 7 bases and J by 0 bases, leaving 7 bases between them. The CDR3 has 12 residues. This CDR3 reads CASTDISYEQYF. In nucleotides, the CDR3 is TGTGCCAGCACGGACATCTCCTACGAGCAGTACTTC.

A few counts support this clonotype. The V and J genes are TRBV28 and TRBJ1-2; TRBD1 matches 11 bases. The germline CDR1 and CDR2 sequences are MDHEN and SYDVKM. The trim removed 8 bases at V and 5 bases at J, leaving 13 bases unmatched. The CDR3 runs 16 residues. In DNA, the CDR3 is TGTGCCAGCGCGGGTACCGGGACAGGGGGGAGTTATGGCTACACCTTC. Its protein is CASAGTGTGGSYGYTF.

This clonotype was detected a few times. V is TRBV29-1 and J is TRBJ1-1; D gene ambiguous. Trimming took off 0 bases at V and 1 base at J, with 15 bases between the two ends. CDR1 SQVTM and CDR2 ANQGSEA come from the germline V gene. The CDR3 is 16 residues long. The CDR3 DNA is TGCAGCGTTGAAGATGTCTTATTGCGAAGGAACACTGAAGCTTTCTTT. This codes for CSVEDVLLRRNTEAFF.